These 2 T cell receptor beta chains originate from one sample sequenced in a study of technical replicates of blood from several donors. Sequencing was performed with immunoSEQ multiplex PCR; in TCRdb, only in-frame clones are kept and a portion is missing. Among about 62,000 clones listed, more than 75% were seen once. Sequencing was performed on PBMCs. These receptors all come from a human donor in good health. Some clones in this sample may be carry-over from other donors' samples.

The chain uses TRBV7-2 and TRBJ2-1, with TRBD1 matching 8 bases. J gave up 14 bases and V 5 bases, and 11 bases lay outside the gene matches. Germline lookup yields CDR1 SGHTA and CDR2 FQGNSA. The CDR3 runs to 13 residues. The DNA for the CDR3 is TGTGCCAGCAGCGACCAAGGGGCGGACAGGGAGTTCTTC. It encodes CASSDQGADREFF.

The chain combines TRBV5-8 with TRBJ1-1, with no clear D. Trimming stripped 4 bases from V and 6 bases from J, with 16 bases between. This CDR3 is built from 14 residues. Germline lookup yields CDR1 SGHTS and CDR2 YDEGEE. DNA for the CDR3: TGTGCCAGCAGCCGGTCCGGGGTGTCCTCTGAAGCTTTCTTT. Translated: CASSRSGVSSEAFF.